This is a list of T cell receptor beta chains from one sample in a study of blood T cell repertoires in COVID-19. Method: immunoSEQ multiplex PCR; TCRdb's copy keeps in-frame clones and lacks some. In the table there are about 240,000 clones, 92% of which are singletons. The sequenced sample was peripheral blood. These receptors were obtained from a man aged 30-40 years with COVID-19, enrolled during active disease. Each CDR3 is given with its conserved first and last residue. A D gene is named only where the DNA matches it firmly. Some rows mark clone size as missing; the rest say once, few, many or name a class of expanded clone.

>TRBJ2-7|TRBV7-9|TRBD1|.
TGTGCCAGCAGCTCTAAGGAGACAGGGGACGAGCAGTACTTC
CASSSKETGDEQYF
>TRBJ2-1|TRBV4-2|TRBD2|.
TGTGCCAGCAGCCGCCAGGTCCAGCGGGGGGGTAATGAGCAGTTCTTC
CASSRQVQRGGNEQFF
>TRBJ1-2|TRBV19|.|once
TGTGCCAGTAGTATACAAGGCAGGGCCTCGCGAGGTGGCTACACCTTC
CASSIQGRASRGGYTF
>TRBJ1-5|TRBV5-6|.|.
TGTGCCAGCAGCTGGGGGGGCAATCAGCCCCAGCATTTT
CASSWGGNQPQHF
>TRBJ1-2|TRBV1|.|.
TGCACCAGCAGCCAGGGACAGGGGGATGGCTACACCTTC
CTSSQGQGDGYTF
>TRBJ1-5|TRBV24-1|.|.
TGTGCCACCAGTCATGGGGAGTTCATGCGCAATCAGCCCCAGCATTTT
CATSHGEFMRNQPQHF
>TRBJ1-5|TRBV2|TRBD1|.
TGTGCCAGCACCAAGGACAGGTCAAATCAGCCCCAGCATTTT
CASTKDRSNQPQHF
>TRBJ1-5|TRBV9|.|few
TGTGCCAGCAGTTCCACAGATAGCAATCAGCCCCAGCATTTT
CASSSTDSNQPQHF
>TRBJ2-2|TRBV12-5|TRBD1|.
TGTGCTAGTGGTTTGTCGACAGGGCGGAATGACACCGGGGAGCTGTTTTTT
CASGLSTGRNDTGELFF
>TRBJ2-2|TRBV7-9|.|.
TGTGCCAGCAGCCCCGACAAGGTTGGGAACACCGGGGAGCTGTTTTTT
CASSPDKVGNTGELFF
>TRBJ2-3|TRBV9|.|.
TGTGCCAGCAGCGCACCCCCAGGTTTCGGCACAGATACGCAGTATTTT
CASSAPPGFGTDTQYF
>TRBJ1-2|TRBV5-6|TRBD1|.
TGTGCCAGCAGCCCGGCGGACAGGGGGGTTAACTATGGCTACACCTTC
CASSPADRGVNYGYTF
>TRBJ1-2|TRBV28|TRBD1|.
TGTGCCAGCGAGCAGGGGGTATATGGCTACACCTTC
CASEQGVYGYTF
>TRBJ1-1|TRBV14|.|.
TGTGCCAGCAGCCCCCGACAGTTGTCTGAAGCTTTCTTT
CASSPRQLSEAFF
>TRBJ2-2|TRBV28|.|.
TGTGCCAGCAGTTTCGAAGGGGTTGGGGCCGGGGAGCTGTTTTTT
CASSFEGVGAGELFF
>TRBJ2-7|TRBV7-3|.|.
TGTGCCAGCAGCCCGGGACACCTGGGGGAGCAGTACTTC
CASSPGHLGEQYF
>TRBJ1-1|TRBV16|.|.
TGTGCCAGCAGCCCTCGACAGGATTTGGGCACTGAAGCTTTCTTT
CASSPRQDLGTEAFF
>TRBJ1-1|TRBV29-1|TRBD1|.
TGCAGCGTCCCGGGACAGGGGGGGGAAGCTTTCTTT
CSVPGQGGEAFF
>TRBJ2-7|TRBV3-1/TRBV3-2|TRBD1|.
TGTGCCAGCAGCCGTTCAACCCCGGGACAGGGGGCTGGCGAGCAGTACTTC
CASSRSTPGQGAGEQYF
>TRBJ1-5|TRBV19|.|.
TGTGCCAGTAGTATAACGGGGTGGACGGGCTTGGGATATCAGCCCCAGCATTTT
CASSITGWTGLGYQPQHF
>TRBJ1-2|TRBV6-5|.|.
TGTGCCAGCAGCAGCACTCCGGGACTCGGCTACACCTTC
CASSSTPGLGYTF
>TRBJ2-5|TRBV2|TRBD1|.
TGTGCCAGCAGGCCGGGGACAGCGAAAGAGACCCAGTACTTC
CASRPGTAKETQYF
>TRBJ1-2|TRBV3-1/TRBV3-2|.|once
TGTGCCAGCAGCCAAGGACGGCAAGCGGGCTACACCTTC
CASSQGRQAGYTF
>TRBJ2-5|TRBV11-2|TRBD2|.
TGTGCCAGCAGCTTAGTCCCTAGCGGGGTAGAGACCCAGTACTTC
CASSLVPSGVETQYF
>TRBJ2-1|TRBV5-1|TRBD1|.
TGCGCCAGCAGCCCCGGACAGGGTTTCAATGAGCAGTTCTTC
CASSPGQGFNEQFF
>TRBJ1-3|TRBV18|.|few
TGTGCCAGCTCATCGGACAACTCTGGAAACACCATATATTTT
CASSSDNSGNTIYF
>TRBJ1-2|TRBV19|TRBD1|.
TGTGCCAGTAGTATGGTTGCTGAGGGCCAGGGGGCTCCCGGCTACACCTTC
CASSMVAEGQGAPGYTF
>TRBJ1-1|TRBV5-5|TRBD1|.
TGTGCCAGCAGCTTCCTCCGGGACAGGGGAGTGAACACTGAAGCTTTCTTT
CASSFLRDRGVNTEAFF
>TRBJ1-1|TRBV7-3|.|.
TGTGCCAGCAGCTCCACAGGACAGCCCGGCGTTGAAGCTTTCTTT
CASSSTGQPGVEAFF
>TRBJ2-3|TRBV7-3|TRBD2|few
TGTGCCAGCAGCTTAGGACTAGTTGGCACAGATACGCAGTATTTT
CASSLGLVGTDTQYF
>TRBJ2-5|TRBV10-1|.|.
TGCGCCAGCAGTGAGAGTGGGGGGTACCAAGAGACCCAGTACTTC
CASSESGGYQETQYF
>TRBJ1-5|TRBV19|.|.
TGTGCCAGTAGTACTACTCAGGGAAGGGGCAATCAGCCCCAGCATTTT
CASSTTQGRGNQPQHF
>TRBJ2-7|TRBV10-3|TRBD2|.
TGTGCCATCAGTGAGTCATTGCGGGGGGGCTCCGAGCAGTACTTC
CAISESLRGGSEQYF
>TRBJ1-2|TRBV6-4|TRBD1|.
TGTGCCAGCTCCAGGACAGGGATCTATGGCTACACCTTC
CASSRTGIYGYTF
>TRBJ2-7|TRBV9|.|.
TGTGCCAGCAGCGTAGGGGGGACTGATTCCTACGAGCAGTACTTC
CASSVGGTDSYEQYF
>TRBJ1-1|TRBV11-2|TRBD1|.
TGTGCCAGCAGCACAGACAGGGGAAAGGACACTGAAGCTTTCTTT
CASSTDRGKDTEAFF
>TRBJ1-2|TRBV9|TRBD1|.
TGTGCCAGCAGCGGCCAGACAGGGCTCGGCTACACCTTC
CASSGQTGLGYTF
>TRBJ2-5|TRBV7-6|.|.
TGTGCCAGCAGCCCAACTGGAGGGGGGGTTGGGGAGACCCAGTACTTC
CASSPTGGGVGETQYF
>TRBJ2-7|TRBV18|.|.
TGTGCCAGCTCCCCCAGAGGTCCCCCCTACGAGCAGTACTTC
CASSPRGPPYEQYF
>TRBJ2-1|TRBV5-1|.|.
TGCGCCAGCAGCCAACAGACTAGTAACAATGAGCAGTTCTTC
CASSQQTSNNEQFF
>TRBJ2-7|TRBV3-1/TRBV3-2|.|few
TGTGCCAGCAGCCAAGATCACCGGGCCTACGAGCAGTACTTC
CASSQDHRAYEQYF
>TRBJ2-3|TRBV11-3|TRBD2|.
TGTGCCAGCAGCCCCTTGGAGAGCGGGGGCACAGATACGCAGTATTTT
CASSPLESGGTDTQYF